This T cell receptor beta chain came from a study of molecular identifiers for immune sequencing clone quantification. The germline gives CDR1 SGHTA, CDR2 FQGNSA. V lost 1 base and J lost 7, with 16 bases in between. There are 16 residues in the CDR3. Previously described methods and listed TCR primers produced bulk TCR libraries. TCRdb processed the PCR reads anew with MiXCR; each CDR3 protein has one entry. The table shows around 480,000 distinct CDR3 sequences, with under 30% occurring only once. This receptor was taken from a human donor in good health. Some libraries in this study had Jurkat cell RNA spiked in. The sample comprised naive CD8+ T cells from blood, with Jurkat cell RNA spiked in. Subset indicated: FACS-sorted CD8+CD4-CCR7+CD45RA+ naive T cells. The J gene is TRBJ2-2, the V gene TRBV7-2, with D perhaps matching TRBD2 (6 bases). The CDR3 loop is CASSLDPRKEGGELFF. The CDR3 nucleotides read TGTGCCAGCAGCTTAGATCCACGGAAGGAGGGCGGGGAGCTGTTTTTT.